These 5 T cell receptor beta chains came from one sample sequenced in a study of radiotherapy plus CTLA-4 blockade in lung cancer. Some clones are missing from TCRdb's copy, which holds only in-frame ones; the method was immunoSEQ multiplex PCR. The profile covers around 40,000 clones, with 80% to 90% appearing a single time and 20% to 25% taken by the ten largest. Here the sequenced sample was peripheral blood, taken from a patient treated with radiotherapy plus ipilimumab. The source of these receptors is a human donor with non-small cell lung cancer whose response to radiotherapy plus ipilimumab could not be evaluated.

Written as DNA, the CDR3 is TGTGCCAGCAGTTTCGTTGCTAGGGATACGCAGTATTTT. Translating gives CASSFVARDTQYF. The J gene is TRBJ2-3, the V gene TRBV27, with D unresolved. The CDR3 is 13 amino acids. CDR1 is MNHEY and CDR2 is SMNVEV in the germline V gene (reference sequence). Trimming shortened V by 3 bases and J by 6 bases, and 10 bases separated the two germline ends.

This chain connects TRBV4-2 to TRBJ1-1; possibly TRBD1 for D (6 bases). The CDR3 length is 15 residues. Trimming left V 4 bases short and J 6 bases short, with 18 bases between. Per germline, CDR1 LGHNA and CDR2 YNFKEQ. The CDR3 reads CASSREDTGTSEAFF. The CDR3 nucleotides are TGTGCCAGCAGCCGAGAAGACACCGGGACATCTGAAGCTTTCTTT.

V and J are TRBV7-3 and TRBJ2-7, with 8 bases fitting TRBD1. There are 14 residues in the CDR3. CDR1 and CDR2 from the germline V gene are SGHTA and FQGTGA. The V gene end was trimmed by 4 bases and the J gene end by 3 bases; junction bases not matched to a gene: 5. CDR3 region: CASSSDRGNYEQYF. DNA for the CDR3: TGTGCCAGCAGCTCCGACAGGGGAAACTACGAGCAGTACTTC. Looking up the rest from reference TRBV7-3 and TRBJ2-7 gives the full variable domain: GAGVSQTPSNKVTEKGKYVELRCDPISGHTALYWYRQSLGQGPEFLIYFQGTGAADDSGLPNDRFFAVRPEGSVSTLKIQRTERGDSAVYLCASSSDRGNYEQYFGPGTRLTVT.

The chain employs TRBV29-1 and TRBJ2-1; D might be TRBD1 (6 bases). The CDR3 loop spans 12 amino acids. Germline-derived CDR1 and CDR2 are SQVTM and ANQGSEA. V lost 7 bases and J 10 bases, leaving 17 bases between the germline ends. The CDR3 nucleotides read TGCAGCGGGTTGGACAGTGTGGGCGAGCAGTTCTTC. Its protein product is CSGLDSVGEQFF.

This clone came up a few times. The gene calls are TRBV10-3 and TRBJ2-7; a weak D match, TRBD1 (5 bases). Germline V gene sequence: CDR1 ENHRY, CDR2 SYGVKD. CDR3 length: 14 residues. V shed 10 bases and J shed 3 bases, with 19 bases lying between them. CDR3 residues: CASSLTQGYYEQYF. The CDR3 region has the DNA TGTGCCAGCAGCCTGACCCAGGGATACTACGAGCAGTACTTC.